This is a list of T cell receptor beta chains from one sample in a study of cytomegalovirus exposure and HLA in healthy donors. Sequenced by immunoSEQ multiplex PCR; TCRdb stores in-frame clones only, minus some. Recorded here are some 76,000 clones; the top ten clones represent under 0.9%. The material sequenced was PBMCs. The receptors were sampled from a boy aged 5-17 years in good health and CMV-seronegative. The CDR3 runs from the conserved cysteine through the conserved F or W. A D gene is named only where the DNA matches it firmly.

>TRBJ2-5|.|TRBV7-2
TGTGCCAGCAGCCCAGGTCTTAAGACCCAGTACTTC
CASSPGLKTQYF
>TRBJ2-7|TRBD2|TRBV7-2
TGTGCCAGCAGCTTAAGGGGACTAGCGGGAGGATCGAGCTCCTACGAGCAGTACTTC
CASSLRGLAGGSSSYEQYF
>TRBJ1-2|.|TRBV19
TGTGCCAGTAGGTTAATGGCAGGCTATGGCTACACCTTC
CASRLMAGYGYTF
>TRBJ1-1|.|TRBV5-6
TGTGCCAGCAGCTTGGTACCAGGCAATCAGAACACTGAAGCTTTCTTT
CASSLVPGNQNTEAFF
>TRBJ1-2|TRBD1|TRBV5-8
TGTGCCAGCAGCCCGCGGGGACAGGGTTACTATGGCTACACCTTC
CASSPRGQGYYGYTF
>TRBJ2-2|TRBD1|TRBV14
TGTGCCAGCAGCCGGCGACAGGGGACCGGGGAGCTGTTTTTT
CASSRRQGTGELFF
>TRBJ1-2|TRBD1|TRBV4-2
TGTGCCAGCAGCCTGGAAAGGGGACAGGGCTACTATGGCTACACCTTC
CASSLERGQGYYGYTF
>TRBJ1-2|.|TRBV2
TGTGCCAGCAGCGAATCGGGGGGCAGCTATGGCTACACCTTC
CASSESGGSYGYTF
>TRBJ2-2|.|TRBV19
TGTGCCAGTAGTATAGCCACAGGGAATACCGGGGAGCTGTTTTTT
CASSIATGNTGELFF
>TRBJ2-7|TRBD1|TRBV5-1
TGCGCCAGCACCGGGGACAGAACCTACGAGCAGTACTTC
CASTGDRTYEQYF
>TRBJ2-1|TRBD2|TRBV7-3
TGTGCCAGCAGCTCACTCGCTAGCGGGGGGGCCATTGAGCAGTTCTTC
CASSSLASGGAIEQFF
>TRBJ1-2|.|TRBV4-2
TGTGCCAGCAGCCAAGGGGGAGGGGGGGGGCAGGGCGGCTACACCTTC
CASSQGGGGGQGGYTF
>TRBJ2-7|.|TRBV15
TGTGCCACCAGCAGAGATTTGGCAGTTAAGTACGAGCAGTACTTC
CATSRDLAVKYEQYF
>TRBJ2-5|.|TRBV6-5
TGTGCCAGCAGCCCACCCGCTGGGGAGCAGTACTTC
CASSPPAGEQYF
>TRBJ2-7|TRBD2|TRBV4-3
TGCGCCAGCAGCCCGACTAGCGGGTACGAGCAGTACTTC
CASSPTSGYEQYF
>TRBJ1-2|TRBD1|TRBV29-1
TGCAGCGTTGTCGTGGACAGGTTAAGGGACGGCTACACCTTC
CSVVVDRLRDGYTF
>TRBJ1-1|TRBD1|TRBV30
TGTGCCTGGAGCCCAACAGGGGGGAACATTGAAGCTTTCTTT
CAWSPTGGNIEAFF
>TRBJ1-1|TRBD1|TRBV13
TGTGCCAGCAGCTTAAGGACAGGGCGGACTGAAGCTTTCTTT
CASSLRTGRTEAFF
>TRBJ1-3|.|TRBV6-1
TGTGCCAGCAGCAACCCGGTCTCTGGAAACACCATATATTTT
CASSNPVSGNTIYF
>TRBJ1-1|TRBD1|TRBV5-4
TGTGCCAGCAAGGCCGGGACAGGGGCTAACCGGGCCACTGAAGCTTTCTTT
CASKAGTGANRATEAFF
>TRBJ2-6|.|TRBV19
TGTGCCAGTGGAGCTGGGGCCAACGTCCTGACTTTC
CASGAGANVLTF
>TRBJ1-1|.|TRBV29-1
TGCAGCGTTGGGGCAGTCAAAGAAGCTTTCTTT
CSVGAVKEAFF
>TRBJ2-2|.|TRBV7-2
TGTGCCAGCAGCTTAGCCCAGACGAACACCGGGGAGCTGTTTTTT
CASSLAQTNTGELFF
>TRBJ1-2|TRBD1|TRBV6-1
TGTGCCAGCAGTGAGGGACAGGGCCCTGGCTACACCTTC
CASSEGQGPGYTF
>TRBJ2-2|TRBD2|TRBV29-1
TGCAGCGTCTCTCGCGGGGGGGGGAACACCGGGGAGCTGTTTTTT
CSVSRGGGNTGELFF
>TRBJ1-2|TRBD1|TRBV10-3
TGTGCCATAAAGACAGGGGTATACTATGGCTACACCTTC
CAIKTGVYYGYTF
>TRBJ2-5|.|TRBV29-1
TGCAGCGTCGCGGAACTCCAAGAGACCCAGTACTTC
CSVAELQETQYF
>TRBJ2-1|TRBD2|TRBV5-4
TGTGCCAGCAGCCGGCTAGCGGGGTTTTACAATGAGCAGTTCTTC
CASSRLAGFYNEQFF
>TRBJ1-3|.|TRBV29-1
TGCAGCGTTGAAGATATCGTCAGGGGTGGTGGAAACACCATATATTTT
CSVEDIVRGGGNTIYF
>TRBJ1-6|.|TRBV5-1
TGCGCCAGCAGCTTGGATTCGCCCAGGGCTAATTCACCCCTCCACTTT
CASSLDSPRANSPLHF
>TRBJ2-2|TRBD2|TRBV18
TGTGCCAGCTCAACCCAGCGGGAGAACACCGGGGAGCTGTTTTTT
CASSTQRENTGELFF
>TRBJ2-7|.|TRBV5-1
TGCGCCAGCAGCTTGATTGGACAGACCTACGAGCAGTACTTC
CASSLIGQTYEQYF
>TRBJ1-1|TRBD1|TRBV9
TGTGCCAGTAGCACAGGGGGGACCATGAACACTGAAGCTTTCTTT
CASSTGGTMNTEAFF
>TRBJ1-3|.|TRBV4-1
TGCGCCAGCAGCCAAGTATCTGGAAACACCATATATTTT
CASSQVSGNTIYF
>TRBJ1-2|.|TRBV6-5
TGTGCCAGCAGTCGCGGACAGATCGGCTACACCTTC
CASSRGQIGYTF
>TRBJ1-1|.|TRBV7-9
TGTGCCAGCAGCCCTCAGACAGGCCCTAACACTGAAGCTTTCTTT
CASSPQTGPNTEAFF
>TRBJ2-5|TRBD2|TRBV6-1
TGTGCCAGCAGACTAGCGGGAGGAGAGACCCAGTACTTC
CASRLAGGETQYF
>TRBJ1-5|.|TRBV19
TGTGCCAGTCGAAGCCGCAATCAGCCCCAGCATTTT
CASRSRNQPQHF
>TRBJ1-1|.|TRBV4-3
TGCGCCAGCAGCTCGACAGGAGATGGAGCTTTCTTT
CASSSTGDGAFF
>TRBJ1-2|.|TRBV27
TGTGCCAGCAGTTTATCCAGGGGCTATGGCTACACCTTC
CASSLSRGYGYTF
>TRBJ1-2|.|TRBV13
TGTGCCATATGGGGCCGGGCTGGCTACACCTTC
CAIWGRAGYTF
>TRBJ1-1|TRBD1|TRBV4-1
TGCGCCAGCAGCCACGCGCCGGGACAGGGCCCCTCCACTGAAGCTTTCTTT
CASSHAPGQGPSTEAFF
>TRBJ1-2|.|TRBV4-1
TGCGCCAGCAGCCGGGAACAGGGTTCTGGGTATGGCTACACCTTC
CASSREQGSGYGYTF
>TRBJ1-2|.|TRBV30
TGTGCCTGGAGTGGCCAGGGAAAGGTCTATGGCTACACCTTC
CAWSGQGKVYGYTF
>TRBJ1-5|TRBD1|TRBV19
TGTGCCAGTAGTCCCCGACAGGGCCTCAATCAGCCCCAGCATTTT
CASSPRQGLNQPQHF
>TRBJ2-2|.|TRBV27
TGTGCCAGCAGTTTGGGCACCTCGAACACCGGGGAGCTGTTTTTT
CASSLGTSNTGELFF
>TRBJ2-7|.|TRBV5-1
TGCGCCAGCAGGAACTGGGACTTCGCTGACTACGAGCAGTACTTC
CASRNWDFADYEQYF
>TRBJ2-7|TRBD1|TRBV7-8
TGTGCCAGCAGCCCGTCTCGATCAGAAACAGGGGGCGCTGGGGGCGAGCAGTACTTC
CASSPSRSETGGAGGEQYF
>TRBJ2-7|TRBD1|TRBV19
TGTGCCTGTAGTATTCCGGGACAGACGGCCTACGAGCAGTACTTC
CACSIPGQTAYEQYF
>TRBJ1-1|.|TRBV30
TGTGCCTGGAGTGTAGCGGGGGTAACTTTCTTT
CAWSVAGVTFF
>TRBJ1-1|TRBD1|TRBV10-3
TGTGCCACCCAGCGACAGGGCTATTATTCTGAAGCTTTCTTT
CATQRQGYYSEAFF
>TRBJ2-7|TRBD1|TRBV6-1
TGTGCCAGCAGTGAAGCCTGGGACAGACAAACCCTACGCGAGCAGTACTTC
CASSEAWDRQTLREQYF
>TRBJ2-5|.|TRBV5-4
TGTGCCAGCAGCCTGACTACTGAAGAGACCCAGTACTTC
CASSLTTEETQYF
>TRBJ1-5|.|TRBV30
TGTGCCTGGAGTGTAGGCCAGGGGAACCCGCCCCAGCATTTT
CAWSVGQGNPPQHF